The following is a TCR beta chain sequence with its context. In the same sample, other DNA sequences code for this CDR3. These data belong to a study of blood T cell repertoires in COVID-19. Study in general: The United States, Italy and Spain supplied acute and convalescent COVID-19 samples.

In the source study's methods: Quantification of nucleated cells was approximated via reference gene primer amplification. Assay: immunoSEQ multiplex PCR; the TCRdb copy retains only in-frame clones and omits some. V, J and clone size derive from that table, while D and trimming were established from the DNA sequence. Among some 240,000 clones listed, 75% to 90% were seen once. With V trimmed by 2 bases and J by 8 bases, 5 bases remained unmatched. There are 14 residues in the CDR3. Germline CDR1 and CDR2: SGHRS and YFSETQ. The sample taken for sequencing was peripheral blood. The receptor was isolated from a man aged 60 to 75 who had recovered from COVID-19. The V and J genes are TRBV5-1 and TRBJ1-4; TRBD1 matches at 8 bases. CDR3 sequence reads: CASSLGQGNEKLFF. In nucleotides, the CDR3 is TGCGCCAGCAGCTTAGGACAGGGAAACGAAAAACTGTTTTTT.